The next 9 T cell receptor beta chains were all read from a single sample in a study of graft-versus-host responses after intestinal transplantation. Antigens of these TCRs are unknown. Only in-frame clones appear in the TCRdb table, and some are missing; sequencing was by immunoSEQ multiplex PCR. Here the sample spans 89,000 or so clones, around 80% being singletons. Sequencing used unstimulated CD4+ T cells sorted from spleen or lymph node cells, obtained before intestinal transplant. The receptors come from a human donor who received an intestinal transplant.

Remarks on this clone: One end of the junction is discordant with germline, which a read error may explain. The chain recombines TRBV2 with TRBJ2-7; the match to TRBD2 covers 7 bases. In germline, CDR1 is SNHLY, CDR2 FYNNEI. The CDR3 covers 14 residues. CDR3 residues: CASRGRSSGPIAGF. The DNA of the CDR3 is TGTGCCAGCAGGGGAAGGTCTAGCGGACCCATAGCAGGCTTC. Looking up the rest from reference TRBV2 and TRBJ2-7 gives the full variable domain: EPEVTQTPSHQVTQMGQEVILRCVPISNHLYFYWYRQILGQKVEFLVSFYNNEISEKSEIFDDQFSVERPDGSNFTLKIRSTKLEDSAMYFCASRGRSSGPIAGFGPGTRLTVT.

The chain carries TRBV4-1 and TRBJ2-2; D is perhaps TRBD1 (6 bases). The V end lost 5 bases, the J end lost 6 bases, and 10 bases lay between the germline ends. The germline gives CDR1 MGHRA, CDR2 YSYEKL. The CDR3 has 13 residues. CDR3: CASSSRQAGELFF. In nucleotides, the CDR3 is TGCGCCAGCAGCAGCCGACAGGCCGGGGAGCTGTTTTTT.

The chain is built from TRBV4-1 and TRBJ1-1; the D gene is possibly TRBD1 (5 bases). The ends were cut back, 0 bases at V and 3 bases at J, with 20 bases in the middle. The germline gives CDR1 MGHRA, CDR2 YSYEKL. The CDR3 has 18 amino acids. CDR3: CASSQDPPWFTGYTEAFF. The CDR3 DNA follows: TGCGCCAGCAGCCAAGATCCTCCCTGGTTCACAGGTTACACTGAAGCTTTCTTT.

The chain joins TRBV29-1 to TRBJ2-1; 13 bases map to TRBD2. The ends lost 6 bases at V and 9 bases at J; junction bases unmatched: 23. There are 19 residues in the CDR3. Germline V CDR1 and CDR2: SQVTM, ANQGSEA. The CDR3 sequence is CSVKGYQLAGGPDGTEQFF. CDR3 coding DNA: TGCAGCGTAAAGGGATACCAACTAGCGGGAGGGCCTGACGGGACTGAGCAGTTCTTC.

The CDR3 protein is CASSRAGGELFF. The CDR3 DNA is TGTGCCAGCAGCCGAGCGGGCGGGGAGCTGTTTTTT. V usage is TRBV7-3 and J usage is TRBJ2-2; TRBD2 is a possible D gene (6 bases). CDR3 length: 12 amino acids. Trimming cost V 5 bases and J 7 bases, with 8 bases left between them. Germline V gene data show CDR1 as SGHTA and CDR2 as FQGTGA.

Notes on this clone: The sample carries other DNA sequences with the same CDR3. The gene calls are TRBV6-5 and TRBJ1-5, with D tentatively TRBD1 (5 bases). Germline CDR1 is MNHEY and CDR2 is SVGAGI. Trimming cost V 0 bases and J 6 bases, with 12 bases left between them. The CDR3 extends over 15 amino acids. Here the CDR3 reads CASSYSGREGQPQHF. The CDR3 DNA is TGTGCCAGCAGTTACTCGGGCAGGGAGGGTCAGCCCCAGCATTTT.

The chain has TRBV5-1 and TRBJ1-4; a weak D match, TRBD1 (5 bases). V gave up 3 bases and J gave up 7 bases, with 10 bases separating them. This CDR3 comprises 13 residues. Per germline, CDR1 SGHRS and CDR2 YFSETQ. CDR3 region: CASSSGWSEKLFF. DNA for the CDR3: TGCGCCAGCAGCTCAGGGTGGAGTGAAAAACTGTTTTTT.

The rearrangement uses TRBV18 and TRBJ1-2; TRBD1 matches 7 bases. There are 15 residues in the CDR3. Trimming removed 3 bases from V and 4 bases from J; junction bases left unmatched: 8. CDR1 is KGHSH and CDR2 is LQKENI in the germline V gene. CDR3 residues: CASSPKEQGTYGYTF. As DNA, the CDR3 is TGTGCCAGCTCACCTAAAGAACAGGGGACCTATGGCTACACCTTC.

V gene TRBV5-4 combines with J gene TRBJ2-7; D is uncertain. The CDR3 has 15 amino acids. Trimming left V 1 base short and J 1 base short, with 12 bases between. CDR1 is SGHNT, CDR2 YYREEE, per germline (reference sequence). As DNA, the CDR3 is TGTGCCAGCAGCTTGTTAACTACTACTTCCTACGAGCAGTACTTC. It encodes CASSLLTTTSYEQYF.